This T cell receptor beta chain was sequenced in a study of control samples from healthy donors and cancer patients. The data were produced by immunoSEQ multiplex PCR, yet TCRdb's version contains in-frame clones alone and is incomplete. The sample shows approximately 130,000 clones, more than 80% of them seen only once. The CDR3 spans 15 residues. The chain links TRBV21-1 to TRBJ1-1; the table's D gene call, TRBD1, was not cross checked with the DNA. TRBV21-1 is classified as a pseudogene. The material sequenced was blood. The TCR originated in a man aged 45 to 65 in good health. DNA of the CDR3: TGTGCCAGCAGCAAAGGTCCAGGGTGGGGTACTGAAGCTTTCTTT. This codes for CASSKGPGWGTEAFF.